These 2 T cell receptor beta chains originate from one sample sequenced in a study of T cells in Graves' hyperthyroidism and ophthalmopathy. Amplified TCR beta CDR3 regions came from RNA transcripts. Carried out on the TCR CDR3, a first-round RT-PCR used the HTBI primer set. Via MiXCR, TCRdb re-called the multiplex PCR reads, giving one row per CDR3 protein. The sample contains about 160,000 distinct CDR3 sequences, roughly 10% of which appear only once. The sequenced sample consisted of blood. These receptors all come from a woman younger than 30 with Graves' hyperthyroidism that later progressed to Graves' ophthalmopathy.

This clonotype occurred many times. CDR3 sequence: CSASPGDRDLGEQYF. CDR3 bases: TGCAGTGCTAGTCCCGGAGACAGGGACTTAGGCGAGCAGTACTTC. The V and J genes are TRBV20-1 and TRBJ2-7, with TRBD1 as a possible D gene (7 bases). This CDR3 spans 15 amino acids. Trimming left V 3 bases short and J 6 bases short, with 21 bases between. Looked up from germline, CDR1 is DFQATT and CDR2 is SNEGSKA (reference sequence).

This clonotype was observed many times. The chain joins TRBV19 to TRBJ1-1; D is undetermined. The V gene lost 4 bases and the J gene lost 6 bases, with 12 bases spanning the gap. CDR3 length: 13 residues. Germline V gene data show CDR1 as LNHDA and CDR2 as SQIVND (reference sequence). The CDR3: CASSTQRKAEAFF. CDR3 sequence (DNA): TGTGCCAGTAGTACCCAAAGGAAAGCTGAAGCTTTCTTT.